This T cell receptor beta chain is drawn from a study of T cell changes during pregnancy in multiple sclerosis. The method was immunoSEQ multiplex PCR; TCRdb's version includes in-frame clones alone and lacks a portion of them. Of some 43,000 clones in the sample, approximately 94% were seen once. Germline CDR1 and CDR2: LNHDA and SQIVND (reference sequence). The CDR3 consists of 12 residues. The V and J ends lost 6 bases and 5 bases respectively, with 11 bases between them. The receptor comes from a female donor with multiple sclerosis, enrolled in a pregnancy study. This chain connects TRBV19 to TRBJ2-7; TRBD1 is a possible D gene (5 bases). The source was CD8+ T cells from peripheral blood mononuclear cells, collected in the third trimester of pregnancy. Here the CDR3 reads CASSQGSDEQYF. The CDR3 DNA reads TGTGCCAGTAGCCAGGGAAGCGACGAGCAGTACTTC.